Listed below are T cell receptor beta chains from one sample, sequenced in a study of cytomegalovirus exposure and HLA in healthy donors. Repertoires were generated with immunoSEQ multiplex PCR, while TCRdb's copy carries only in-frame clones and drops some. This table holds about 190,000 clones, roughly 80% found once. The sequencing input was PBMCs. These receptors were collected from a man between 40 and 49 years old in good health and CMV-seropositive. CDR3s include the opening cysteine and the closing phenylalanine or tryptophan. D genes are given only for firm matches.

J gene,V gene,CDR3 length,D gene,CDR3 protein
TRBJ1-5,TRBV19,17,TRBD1,CASSPGQGFRGNQPQHF
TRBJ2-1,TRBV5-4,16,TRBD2,CASSLGGAGGQIEQFF
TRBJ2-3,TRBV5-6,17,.,CASSPRPGMAITDTQYF
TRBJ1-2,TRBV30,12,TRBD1,CAWTGGAYGYTF
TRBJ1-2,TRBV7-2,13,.,CASSLQGNYGYTF
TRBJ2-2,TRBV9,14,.,CASSALAGSGELFF
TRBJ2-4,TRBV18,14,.,CASSPNPAKNIQYF
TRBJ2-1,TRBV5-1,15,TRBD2,CASRRAGADYNEQFF
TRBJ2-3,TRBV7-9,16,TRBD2,CASSLGLAGGTDTQYF
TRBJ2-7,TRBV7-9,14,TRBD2,CASSSPGLAGEQYF
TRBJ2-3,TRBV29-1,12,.,CSAATGTDTQYF
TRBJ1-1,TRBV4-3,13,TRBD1,CASSGQGATEAFF
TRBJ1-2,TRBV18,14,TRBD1,CASSPEPTGGGYTF
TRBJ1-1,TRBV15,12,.,CATSGGAGEAFF
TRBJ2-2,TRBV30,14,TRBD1,CACYRDRSTGELFF
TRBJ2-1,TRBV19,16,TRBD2,CASSLNRGGVYNEQFF
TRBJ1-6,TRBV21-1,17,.,CASSKVGQAVYNSPLHF
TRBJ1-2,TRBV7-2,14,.,CASSLAGGPYGYTF
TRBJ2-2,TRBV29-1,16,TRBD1,CSVEDPQGAFTGELFF
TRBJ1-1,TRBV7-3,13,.,CASSLGQNTEAFF
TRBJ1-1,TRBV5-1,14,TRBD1,CASSSGQVNTEAFF
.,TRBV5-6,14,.,CASSSRGLHYEQYF
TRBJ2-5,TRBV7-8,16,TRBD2,CASTKTSGQTSETQYF
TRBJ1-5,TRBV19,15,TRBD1,CASSPRGSGNQPQHF
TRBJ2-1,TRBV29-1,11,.,CSGHRDFEQFF
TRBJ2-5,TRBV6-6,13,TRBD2,CASRYWGGETQYF
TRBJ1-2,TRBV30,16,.,CAWLGPYRSRSDGYTF
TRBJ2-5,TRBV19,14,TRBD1,CASSIYRGGETQYF
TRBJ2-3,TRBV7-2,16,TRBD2,CASSLVGGGSTDTQYF
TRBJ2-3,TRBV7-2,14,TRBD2,CASSLAQRGVTQYF
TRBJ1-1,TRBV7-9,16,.,CSSSPSRVSVVTEAFF
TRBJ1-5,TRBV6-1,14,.,CASSGEVGNQPQHF
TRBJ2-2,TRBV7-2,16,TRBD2,CASSLRPGLAGGELFF
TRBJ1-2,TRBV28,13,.,CASSLETDYGYTF
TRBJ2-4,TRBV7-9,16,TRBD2,CASSPREGLAKNIQYF
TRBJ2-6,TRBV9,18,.,CASSASGSRSSGANVLTF
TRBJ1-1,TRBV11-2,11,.,CASSLRAEAFF
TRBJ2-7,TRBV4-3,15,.,CASSLDRIPFFEQYF
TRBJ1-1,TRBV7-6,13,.,CASRKQANTEAFF
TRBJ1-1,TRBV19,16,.,CASSTDNRVVSTEAFF
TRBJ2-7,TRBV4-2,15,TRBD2,CASSQSAGASYEQYF
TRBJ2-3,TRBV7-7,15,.,CASSLAPGGGDTQYF
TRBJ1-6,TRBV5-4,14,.,CASSSPRNRSPLHF
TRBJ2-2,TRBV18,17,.,CASSPHEPKITSGELFF
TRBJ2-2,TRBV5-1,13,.,CASSLGGLGELFF
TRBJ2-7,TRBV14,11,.,CASSQLREQYF